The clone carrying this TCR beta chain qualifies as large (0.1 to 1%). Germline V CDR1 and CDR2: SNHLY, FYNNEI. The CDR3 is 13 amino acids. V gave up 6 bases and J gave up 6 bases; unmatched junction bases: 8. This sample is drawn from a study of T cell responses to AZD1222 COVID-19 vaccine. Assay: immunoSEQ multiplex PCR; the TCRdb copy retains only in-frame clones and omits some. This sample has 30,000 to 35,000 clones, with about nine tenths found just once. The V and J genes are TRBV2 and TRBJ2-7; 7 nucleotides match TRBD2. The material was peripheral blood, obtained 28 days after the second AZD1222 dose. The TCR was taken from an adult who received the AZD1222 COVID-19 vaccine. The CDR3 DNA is TGTGCCAGCAGAGGCCAGGGAGGGGCCGAGCAGTACTTC. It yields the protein CASRGQGGAEQYF. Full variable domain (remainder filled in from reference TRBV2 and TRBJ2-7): EPEVTQTPSHQVTQMGQEVILRCVPISNHLYFYWYRQILGQKVEFLVSFYNNEISEKSEIFDDQFSVERPDGSNFTLKIRSTKLEDSAMYFCASRGQGGAEQYFGPGTRLTVT.